The 30 T cell receptor beta chains reported below all come from one sample, sequenced in a study of T cell repertoires in cytomegalovirus infection. TCRdb re-called the reads with MiXCR, one entry per CDR3 protein. The table includes approximately 700,000 distinct CDR3 sequences, under 40% detected once. Sequencing was performed on PBMCs. The source of these receptors is a human donor in good health (CMV status not recorded). Some clones in this sample may be carry-over from other donors' samples.

The chain joins TRBV24-1 to TRBJ2-1; 9 bases align to TRBD2. Trimming took 6 bases from V and 9 from J; bases not matched to a gene: 8. The germline CDR1 and CDR2 sequences are KGHDR and SFDVKD. The CDR3 contains 14 residues. CDR3 sequence (DNA): TGTGCCACCAGTTTTGGGACTAGCCGCCGTGAGCAGTTCTTC. Residues: CATSFGTSRREQFF.

The chain recombines TRBV15 with TRBJ1-1; unclear D gene. CDR3 size: 15 residues. Per germline, CDR1 LNHNV and CDR2 YYDKDF (reference sequence). Trimming pared 0 bases from V and 6 bases from J, leaving 14 bases between. The CDR3 region has the DNA TGTGCCACCAGCAGAGACCGGGTTTCTCTCCCTGAAGCTTTCTTT. Translating it yields CATSRDRVSLPEAFF.

The V gene is TRBV9, the J gene TRBJ2-3; no reliable D call. Per germline, CDR1 SGDLS and CDR2 YYNGEE. V was clipped by 0 bases and J by 2 bases, with 4 bases between them. The CDR3 covers 13 residues. Written as DNA, the CDR3 is TGTGCCAGCAGCGTAGATGTCACAGATACGCAGTATTTT. Its protein product is CASSVDVTDTQYF.

The rearrangement joins TRBV19 to TRBJ1-5; 7 bases line up with TRBD1. Losses at the gene ends were 5 bases for V and 4 bases for J; bases not matched to a gene: 8. This CDR3 contains 15 residues. The germline CDR1 and CDR2 sequences are LNHDA and SQIVND (reference sequence). CDR3 sequence reads: CASSLEGQWNQPQHF. DNA for the CDR3: TGTGCCAGTAGTCTCGAGGGACAGTGGAATCAGCCCCAGCATTTT.

This chain connects TRBV7-4 to TRBJ2-7, with 8 bases matching TRBD1. CDR1 and CDR2 (germline): SGHVT, SQSDAQ. The CDR3 consists of 15 residues. The ends lost 6 bases at V and 3 bases at J; junction bases unmatched: 10. The CDR3 nucleotides read TGTGCCAGCAGATCCGGGACAGGACCGTACTACGAGCAGTACTTC. Encoded protein: CASRSGTGPYYEQYF.

This clonotype was picked up a small number of times. Here the CDR3 DNA reads TGTGCCAGCAGCTTCTCCTCTAGCGGGAGTGGGACAGATACGCAGTATTTT. Protein product: CASSFSSSGSGTDTQYF. The gene calls are TRBV11-3 and TRBJ2-3; 10 nucleotides line up with TRBD2. Trimming removed 3 bases from V and 3 bases from J; junction bases left unmatched: 9. Germline assignment: CDR1 SGHNT and CDR2 YENEEA. The CDR3 spans 17 residues.

The table lists this clonotype with a few counts. Written as DNA, the CDR3 is TGTGCCAGCAGACCGGGACCGCCAGTCTACGAGCAGTACTTC. It codes for CASRPGPPVYEQYF. The chain recombines TRBV6-6 with TRBJ2-7, with D perhaps being TRBD1 or TRBD2 (5 bases each). This CDR3 spans 14 amino acids. V lost 6 bases and J 3 bases, leaving 15 bases between the germline ends. The germline V gene encodes CDR1 MNHNY and CDR2 SVGAGI (reference sequence).

The chain joins TRBV6-5 to TRBJ2-7; D possibly corresponds to TRBD1 (7 bases). Trimming took 2 bases from V and 1 from J, leaving 12 bases between them. CDR3 length: 15 residues. From germline, CDR1 is MNHEY and CDR2 SVGAGI. CDR3 in amino acids: CASSYVAGGSYEQYF. The CDR3, as DNA: TGTGCCAGCAGTTACGTGGCAGGGGGGTCCTACGAGCAGTACTTC.

The table lists this clonotype with a count of one. No conserved phenylalanine or tryptophan ends this CDR3, so it is likely a read error. It is unclear where the CDR3 begins or ends on the DNA, so no DNA is shown, and the CDR3 is as TCRdb lists it. This chain links TRBV7-6 with TRBJ2-1; the D call of TRBD1 is as the table states it, not checked on the DNA. The CDR3 length equals 13 residues, ends included. Per germline, CDR1 SGHVS and CDR2 FNYEAQ. CDR3: CASSFFGGNEQLL.

This clonotype was seen a few times. CDR3 loop: CASNPGRGLNTEAFF. Here the CDR3 DNA reads TGTGCCAGCAATCCCGGACGGGGGCTAAACACTGAAGCTTTCTTT. V and J are TRBV28 and TRBJ1-1, with D possibly matching TRBD1 (6 bases). Germline CDR1 and CDR2: MDHEN and SYDVKM. Trimming shortened V by 7 bases and J by 2 bases, and 17 bases separated the two germline ends. This CDR3 contains 15 residues.

The CDR3 region has the DNA TGTGCCAGCGGCCGGGGGGGCAAGCAACCCCTCCACTTT. As protein: CASGRGGKQPLHF. This chain connects TRBV9 to TRBJ1-6; D is perhaps TRBD1 (6 bases). Deletions cut 7 bases from V and 12 bases from J, with 17 bases between. CDR3 length: 13 residues. CDR1 is SGDLS and CDR2 is YYNGEE in the germline V gene.

The chain combines TRBV19 with TRBJ2-2, with D possibly TRBD1 on 5 matching bases. Germline CDR1 is LNHDA and CDR2 is SQIVND (reference sequence). The germline V and J ends were trimmed by 6 bases and 3 bases, with 14 bases remaining between them. This CDR3 contains 15 residues. CDR3 in amino acids: CASSKGQGYTGELFF. In DNA form, the CDR3 reads TGTGCCAGTAGCAAGGGGCAGGGCTACACCGGGGAGCTGTTTTTT.

Many counts were recorded for this clonotype. The CDR3 nucleotides read TGTGCCAGCAGCTTAGGACAGGCCGCTAACTATGGCTACACCTTC. It codes for CASSLGQAANYGYTF. The genes are TRBV7-8 and TRBJ1-2, with D possibly being TRBD1 (6 bases). CDR1 SGHVS and CDR2 FQNEAQ come from the germline V gene. V lost 1 base and J lost 0, with 9 bases in between. The CDR3 spans 15 residues.

This clonotype was seen ten or more times. The chain joins TRBV4-1 to TRBJ2-4, with D possibly matching TRBD1 (6 bases). This CDR3 has 15 amino acids. The V and J ends lost 2 bases and 0 bases respectively, with 8 bases between them. Germline CDR1 is MGHRA and CDR2 is YSYEKL. CDR3: CASSQLRGAKNIQYF. The CDR3 DNA follows: TGCGCCAGCAGCCAACTCAGGGGAGCCAAAAACATTCAGTACTTC.

The gene calls are TRBV7-2 and TRBJ1-3; D is unclear. The V gene lost 1 base and the J gene lost 0 bases, with 10 bases spanning the gap. Germline V gene sequence: CDR1 SGHTA, CDR2 FQGNSA. The CDR3 is made up of 16 amino acids. The CDR3 DNA reads TGTGCCAGCAGCTTAGTAGGCGGCCCCTCTGGAAACACCATATATTTT. Residues: CASSLVGGPSGNTIYF.

The genes are TRBV5-6 and TRBJ1-6; 11 bases fit TRBD1. The CDR3 has 20 residues. CDR1 is SGHDT, CDR2 YYEEEE, per germline. The J segment lost 0 bases and the V segment lost 2 bases, leaving 10 bases of the junction unmatched. The CDR3, as DNA: TGTGCCAGCAGCTTACAACGCAGGACAGGGGGCGTCTCCTATAATTCACCCCTCCACTTT. Its protein product is CASSLQRRTGGVSYNSPLHF.

This clonotype was seen just once. CDR3 amino acids: CATTPDSHNEQFF. DNA of the CDR3: TGTGCCACCACCCCCGACAGCCACAATGAGCAGTTCTTC. The J gene is TRBJ2-1, the V gene TRBV18; D might be TRBD1 (5 bases). Trimming removed 10 bases at V and 5 bases at J, with 15 bases between. Germline CDR1 and CDR2: KGHSH and LQKENI. The CDR3 has 13 amino acids.

As to this clonotype: A much larger clone differs by one base, so this may be a read error. This chain connects TRBV7-2 to TRBJ2-1; 7 nucleotides match TRBD2. Germline-derived CDR1 and CDR2 are SGHTA and FQGNSA. This CDR3 comprises 12 residues. CDR3 amino acids: CASSQRGNGQFF. DNA of the CDR3: TGTGCCAGCAGCCAGCGGGGAAATGGGCAGTTCTTC. The full variable domain, with the rest looked up from reference TRBV7-2 and TRBJ2-1, is GAGVSQSPSNKVTEKGKDVELRCDPISGHTALYWYRQSLGQGLEFLIYFQGNSAPDKSGLPSDRFSAERTGGSVSTLTIQRTQQEDSAVYLCASSQRGNGQFFGPGTRLTVL.

The chain has TRBV7-9 and TRBJ1-2; 7 nucleotides agree with TRBD1. CDR3 length equals 15 residues. Germline CDR1 and CDR2: SEHNR and FQNEAQ (reference sequence). The V gene end was trimmed by 1 base and the J gene end by 6 bases; junction bases not matched to a gene: 8. Written as DNA, the CDR3 is TGTGCCAGCAGCTTAGGTGGAGGACAGGCGGATGGCTACACCTTC. Translation: CASSLGGGQADGYTF. The variable domain in full, completed from reference TRBV7-9 and TRBJ1-2, reads DTGVSQNPRHKITKRGQNVTFRCDPISEHNRLYWYRQTLGQGPEFLTYFQNEAQLEKSRLLSDRFSAERPKGSFSTLEIQRTEQGDSAMYLCASSLGGGQADGYTFGSGTRLTVV.

Notes on this clonotype: At one of its ends the junction is not consistent with the germline gene, which may arise from a read error. The chain couples TRBV7-2 to TRBJ2-1, with D possibly called TRBD1 or TRBD2 (6 bases each). This CDR3 is 12 amino acids long. CDR1 is SGHTA, CDR2 FQGNSA, per germline. The CDR3 DNA reads TGTGCCAGCACCTTACGGAACCGGGGGCAATTCTTC. It yields the protein CASTLRNRGQFF.

This clonotype was seen repeatedly, ten times or more. This chain connects TRBV7-8 to TRBJ1-6, with unresolved D. Looked up from germline, CDR1 is SGHVS and CDR2 is FQNEAQ. The CDR3 covers 13 residues. V lost 0 bases to trimming and J lost 10 bases, with 7 bases between them. CDR3 nucleotides: TGTGCCAGCAGCTTAGCGGGGATCTCACCCCTCCACTTT. This encodes CASSLAGISPLHF.

The CDR3 nucleotides are TGTGCCAGCAGTTACCTGGACGGGAACACTGAAGCTTTCTTT. It specifies CASSYLDGNTEAFF. The J gene is TRBJ1-1, the V gene TRBV6-8; D gene ambiguous. From germline, CDR1 is MNHGY and CDR2 SAAAGT. The CDR3 loop spans 14 amino acids. V gave up 2 bases and J gave up 1 base, with 8 bases separating them.

The V and J genes are TRBV9 and TRBJ1-2; perhaps TRBD1 as D (6 bases). This CDR3 comprises 13 residues. Germline V CDR1 and CDR2: SGDLS, YYNGEE. The V end was cut by 1 base, the J end by 7 bases, with 11 bases between. The CDR3 loop is CASSVQGTFGYTF. CDR3 coding DNA: TGTGCCAGCAGCGTACAGGGGACTTTTGGCTACACCTTC.

The V and J genes are TRBV28 and TRBJ2-5; the D gene is possibly TRBD1 (5 bases). Germline loops: CDR1 MDHEN, CDR2 SYDVKM. V was clipped by 0 bases and J by 4 bases, with 12 bases between them. CDR3 length: 15 amino acids. The DNA of the CDR3 is TGTGCCAGCAGTTTATGGGCCAGGGCTGGAGAGACCCAGTACTTC. Its protein product is CASSLWARAGETQYF. Based on the CDR3 plus reference TRBV28 and TRBJ2-5, the full variable domain is DVKVTQSSRYLVKRTGEKVFLECVQDMDHENMFWYRQDPGLGLRLIYFSYDVKMKEKGDIPEGYSVSREKKERFSLILESASTNQTSMYLCASSLWARAGETQYFGPGTRLLVL.

The gene calls are TRBV20-1 and TRBJ2-2; 14 nucleotides match TRBD2. The CDR3 sequence is 19 residues long. V was clipped by 3 bases and J by 4 bases; unmatched bases: 13. Germline CDR1 and CDR2: DFQATT and SNEGSKA (reference sequence). CDR3 protein: CSARSGLAGVSSSTGELFF. The CDR3 region has the DNA TGCAGTGCTAGGTCGGGACTAGCGGGAGTATCATCGAGCACCGGGGAGCTGTTTTTT.

This clonotype has ten or more counts. The rearrangement uses TRBV6-6 and TRBJ2-3; a possible D gene is TRBD1 (6 bases). The germline V gene encodes CDR1 MNHNY and CDR2 SVGAGI (reference sequence). This CDR3 contains 20 residues. The V end lost 5 bases, the J end lost 1 base, and 28 bases lay between the germline ends. CDR3 amino acids: CASSLRTLRDTRRGTDTQYF. CDR3 in DNA: TGTGCCAGCAGTCTCCGAACCCTGAGGGACACCAGGAGAGGCACAGATACGCAGTATTTT.

The chain couples TRBV4-3 to TRBJ1-1; a weak D match, TRBD1 (6 bases). Per germline, CDR1 LGHNA and CDR2 YSLEER. The V and J ends lost 1 base and 2 bases respectively, with 11 bases between them. The CDR3 extends over 15 amino acids. The CDR3 protein is CASSQGGGRNTEAFF. CDR3 sequence (DNA): TGCGCCAGCAGCCAAGGTGGGGGGCGAAACACTGAAGCTTTCTTT.

CDR3 nucleotides: TGCAGTGCTTCGGGCTTTGCGGACAGGGTTAGCAATGAGCAGTTCTTC. Protein: CSASGFADRVSNEQFF. The chain combines TRBV20-1 with TRBJ2-1, with 8 bases fitting TRBD1. CDR1 DFQATT and CDR2 SNEGSKA come from the germline V gene (reference sequence). Trimming took 5 bases from V and 6 from J; bases not matched to a gene: 15. The CDR3 totals 16 residues.

As regards this clonotype: A read error is likely, as this CDR3 ends without the conserved phenylalanine or tryptophan. This chain joins TRBV19 and TRBJ2-1; D remains unclear. The CDR3 consists of 13 residues. Germline V gene data show CDR1 as LNHDA and CDR2 as SQIVND (reference sequence). As DNA, the CDR3 is TGTGTCAGTAGTATCTTGTCCCACAATGAGCAGTTCTTA. Protein product: CVSSILSHNEQFL.

The J gene is TRBJ1-4, the V gene TRBV7-4; no clear D gene. This CDR3 comprises 15 residues. The germline V gene has CDR1 SGHVT and CDR2 SQSDAQ. The V and J ends lost 2 bases and 8 bases respectively, with 15 bases between them. The CDR3 bases are TGTGCCAGCAGCTTACGGCGGATAGGGCCGGAAAAACTGTTTTTT. This sequence encodes CASSLRRIGPEKLFF.